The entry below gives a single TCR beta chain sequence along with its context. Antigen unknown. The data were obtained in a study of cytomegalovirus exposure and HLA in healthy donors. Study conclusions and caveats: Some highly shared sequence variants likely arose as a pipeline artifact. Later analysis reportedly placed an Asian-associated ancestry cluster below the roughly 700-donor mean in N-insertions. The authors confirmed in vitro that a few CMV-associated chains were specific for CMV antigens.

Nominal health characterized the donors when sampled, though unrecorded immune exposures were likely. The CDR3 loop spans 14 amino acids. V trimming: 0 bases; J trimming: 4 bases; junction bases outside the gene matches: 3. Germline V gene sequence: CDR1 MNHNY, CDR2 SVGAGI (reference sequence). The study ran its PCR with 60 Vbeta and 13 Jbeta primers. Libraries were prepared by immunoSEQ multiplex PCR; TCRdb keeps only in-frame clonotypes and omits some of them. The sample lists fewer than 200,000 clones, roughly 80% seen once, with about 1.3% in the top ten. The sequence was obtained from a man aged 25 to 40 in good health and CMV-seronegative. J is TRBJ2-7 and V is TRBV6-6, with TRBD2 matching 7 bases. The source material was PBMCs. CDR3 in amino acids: CASSYSGGTYEQYF. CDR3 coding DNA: TGTGCCAGCAGTTACTCCGGGGGGACGTACGAGCAGTACTTC.